This TCR beta chain was obtained from a study of cytotoxic CD8 clonotypes in ibrutinib-treated CLL. Study overall: Included were 11 relapsed/refractory and approximately 15 treatment-naive patients, of whom some 18 were IGHV unmutated.

Deep sequencing aimed at 1 in 200,000 to 1 in 1 million T cells' resolution. Assay used: immunoSEQ multiplex PCR; TCRdb lists only in-frame clones, some missing. Of some 200,000 clones listed, 70% are singletons. This clone was picked up one time. The antigen is unknown. General study results and limits: Against age-matched healthy donors, baseline clonality ran higher and tracked circulating CD8+ T-cell counts. There were differences in sampling times between sustained-remission and progressing patients.

The germline gives CDR1 SGHDT, CDR2 YYEEEE. The CDR3 is made up of 14 amino acids. Trimming cost V 3 bases and J 4 bases, with 13 bases left between them. This receptor was taken from a human donor with chronic lymphocytic leukemia. The chain couples TRBV5-6 to TRBJ2-5, with D possibly TRBD2 on 5 matching bases. Sequences were derived from PBMCs, sampled after 12 months of ibrutinib treatment. CDR3 nucleotide sequence: TGTGCCAGCAGCTCTCCCCTGGGGAGAGAGACCCAGTACTTC. Its protein is CASSSPLGRETQYF.